Sequencing of this TCR beta chain was carried out in a study of cytomegalovirus exposure and HLA in healthy donors. The study's findings and limits: Reports indicate that TCR beta sequences accurately predicted the HLA-A and HLA-B alleles of most subjects. In a later analysis, several top co-occurrence clusters appeared linked to parvovirus B19, influenza, CMV and Epstein-Barr virus.

As concerns this clone: Its specificity is not known.

In germline, CDR1 is SGHRS, CDR2 YFSETQ. The CDR3 runs to 16 residues. V trimming: 7 bases; J trimming: 6 bases; junction bases outside the gene matches: 11. The PCR used 60 Vbeta and 13 Jbeta primers. Sequencing used immunoSEQ multiplex PCR; TCRdb keeps in-frame clones, though not all of them. Counted here are more than 30,000 clones, over 70% occurring once; the ten biggest clones make up about 5.7%. The chain employs TRBV5-1 and TRBJ1-6; 9 bases agree with TRBD1. The sample taken for sequencing was PBMCs. This receptor was taken from a man younger than 45 in good health and CMV-seronegative. The CDR3 sequence: CASSWGTGYSNSPLHF. The CDR3 nucleotides read TGCGCCAGCTCCTGGGGGACAGGGTATAGTAATTCACCCCTCCACTTT.